This T cell receptor (beta chain) was obtained from a study of T cell repertoires in cytomegalovirus infection. Study background: Through public TCR beta signatures, both CMV infection and matching HLA type were indicated.

TCRdb used MiXCR to reprocess the reads, holding one entry per CDR3 protein. The sample records more than 400,000 distinct CDR3 sequences, about a quarter being singletons. CDR3 length: 14 residues. Trimming stripped 4 bases from V and 6 bases from J, with 13 bases between. In germline, CDR1 is SGHVS, CDR2 FQNEAQ. The chain links TRBV7-8 to TRBJ1-5, with D hard to call. The sample comprised PBMCs. This TCR came from a human donor in good health (CMV status not recorded). Some clones in this sample may be carry-over from other donors' samples. The CDR3 nucleotides read TGTGCCAGCAGCTCGGGTCTTGGAACTCAGCCCCAGCATTTT. This translates into CASSSGLGTQPQHF.